A selection of T cell receptor beta chains follows, all from one sample in a study of T cell responses to AZD1222 COVID-19 vaccine. Sequenced by immunoSEQ multiplex PCR; TCRdb stores in-frame clones only, minus some. This table has about 54,000 clones, around four fifths appearing once. The starting material was peripheral blood, obtained on day 0 of AZD1222 vaccination. These TCRs come from an adult in good health. The CDR3 runs from the conserved cysteine through the conserved F or W. A D gene is named only where the DNA matches it firmly. The listing skips clone size in some rows; elsewhere it reads once, few, many or a size class.

j_gene,d_gene,v_gene,abundance,CDR3aa,CDR3nt
TRBJ2-1,TRBD2,TRBV6-4,.,CASSRLAGGINEQFF,TGTGCCAGCAGCCGTCTAGCGGGAGGTATCAATGAGCAGTTCTTC
TRBJ2-3,.,TRBV21-1,.,CASSKRDHTDTQYF,TGTGCCAGCAGCAAAAGGGACCACACAGATACGCAGTATTTT
TRBJ1-1,.,TRBV24-1,.,CATSDPGRREAFF,TGTGCCACCAGTGATCCGGGACGCCGAGAAGCTTTCTTT
TRBJ2-3,.,TRBV5-1,.,CASSLTTDTQYF,TGCGCCAGCAGCTTGACTACAGATACGCAGTATTTT
TRBJ1-4,.,TRBV30,.,CAWTPIQGKLFF,TGTGCCTGGACCCCCATACAAGGAAAACTGTTTTTT
TRBJ1-1,.,TRBV19,.,CASSPGRGEAFF,TGTGCCAGTTCTCCGGGGCGAGGGGAAGCTTTCTTT
TRBJ1-2,TRBD1,TRBV25-1,.,CASSERTGVNYGYTF,TGTGCCAGCAGCGAAAGGACAGGAGTTAACTATGGCTACACCTTC
TRBJ2-7,TRBD1,TRBV2,.,CASRGQGVSYEQYF,TGTGCCAGTAGGGGACAGGGGGTAAGCTACGAGCAGTACTTC
TRBJ1-2,.,TRBV11-2,once,CASSRTDFNYGYTF,TGTGCCAGCAGCCGGACAGATTTTAACTATGGCTACACCTTC
TRBJ1-2,.,TRBV6-6,.,CASTPGQPRGYTF,TGTGCCAGCACCCCAGGGCAGCCCCGAGGGTACACCTTC
TRBJ1-1,TRBD1,TRBV12-3/TRBV12-4,once,CASSLNRGPEAFF,TGTGCCAGCAGTTTGAACAGGGGACCTGAAGCTTTCTTT
TRBJ2-3,.,TRBV19,once,CASSIRDSTDTQYF,TGTGCCAGTAGTATACGAGACAGCACAGATACGCAGTATTTT
TRBJ1-6,.,TRBV27,.,CASSFLDSNSPLHF,TGTGCCAGCAGTTTCCTGGACAGTAATTCACCCCTCCACTTT
TRBJ2-7,TRBD1,TRBV6-5,.,CASIPSRGQGREQYF,TGTGCCAGCATTCCCAGCCGGGGACAGGGACGCGAGCAGTACTTC
TRBJ1-5,.,TRBV18,.,CASSPGSNQPQHF,TGTGCCAGCTCCCCCGGTAGCAATCAGCCCCAGCATTTT
TRBJ2-7,TRBD1,TRBV18,.,CASSPGDSSYEQYF,TGTGCCAGCTCACCGGGGGACAGCTCCTACGAGCAGTACTTC
TRBJ1-3,TRBD1,TRBV15,.,CATSRDVATGREGNTIYF,TGTGCCACCAGCAGAGATGTGGCGACAGGGCGAGAGGGAAACACCATATATTTT
TRBJ2-3,.,TRBV21-1,few,CASSRPIQGPLSTDTQYF,TGTGCCAGCAGCCGCCCCATTCAGGGCCCTTTAAGCACAGATACGCAGTATTTT
TRBJ2-1,TRBD1,TRBV13,.,CASSSGQGMGNEQFF,TGTGCCAGCAGCTCGGGACAGGGGATGGGCAATGAGCAGTTCTTC
TRBJ2-3,.,TRBV12-3/TRBV12-4,.,CASSQTRDTQYF,TGTGCCAGCAGTCAGACCCGCGATACGCAGTATTTT
TRBJ2-7,.,TRBV19,.,CASKTADPYEQYF,TGTGCCAGTAAGACAGCCGACCCCTACGAGCAGTACTTC
TRBJ1-3,.,TRBV3-1/TRBV3-2,.,CASSERTGNSGNTIYF,TGTGCCAGCAGCGAAAGAACAGGGAACTCTGGAAACACCATATATTTT
TRBJ1-1,TRBD1,TRBV9,.,CASSVRDRGFMNTEAFF,TGTGCCAGCAGCGTAAGGGACAGGGGATTCATGAACACTGAAGCTTTCTTT
TRBJ2-7,.,TRBV5-5,.,CASSFLTGSSYEQYF,TGTGCCAGCAGCTTCCTTACAGGGAGCTCCTACGAGCAGTACTTC
TRBJ1-6,TRBD1,TRBV7-2,few,CASSPFQGAHSPLHF,TGTGCCAGCAGCCCCTTCCAGGGGGCGCATTCACCCCTCCACTTT
TRBJ1-6,.,TRBV9,.,CASSVAVGRTSPLHF,TGTGCCAGCAGCGTAGCTGTGGGGCGAACTTCACCCCTCCATTTT
TRBJ1-1,.,TRBV5-1,.,CASSLGGRGTEAFF,TGCGCCAGCAGCTTGGGGGGGCGCGGCACTGAAGCTTTCTTT
TRBJ2-3,.,TRBV3-1/TRBV3-2,.,CASSQDLLSSTDTQYF,TGTGCCAGCAGCCAAGATCTCTTGTCTAGCACAGATACGCAGTATTTT
TRBJ2-3,TRBD2,TRBV5-4,.,CALGGGASDTQYF,TGTGCTCTAGGCGGGGGGGCCTCAGATACGCAGTATTTT
TRBJ1-2,.,TRBV6-1,.,CASSERGGSYGYTF,TGTGCCAGCAGTGAACGGGGGGGGAGCTATGGCTACACCTTC
TRBJ2-5,.,TRBV11-2,.,CASSLGNGETQYF,TGTGCCAGCAGCTTGGGCAACGGGGAGACCCAGTACTTC
TRBJ2-2,.,TRBV11-2,.,CASRYTGELFF,TGTGCCAGCAGGTACACCGGGGAGCTGTTTTTT
TRBJ2-5,TRBD2,TRBV10-2,.,CASSVGLAGGQETQYF,TGCGCCAGCAGTGTCGGACTAGCGGGGGGCCAAGAGACCCAGTACTTC
TRBJ2-5,TRBD2,TRBV7-2,.,CASSSQAGGGTQYF,TGTGCCAGCAGCTCCCAAGCGGGGGGAGGGACCCAGTACTTC
TRBJ2-2,.,TRBV21-1,.,CASSKDRNTGELFF,TGTGCCAGCAGCAAAGACAGAAACACCGGGGAGCTGTTTTTT
TRBJ2-3,TRBD2,TRBV13,.,CASSQLAGNTDTQYF,TGTGCCAGCAGCCAACTAGCGGGGAACACAGATACGCAGTATTTT
TRBJ1-1,TRBD1,TRBV14,once,CASSQHLRGTEAFF,TGTGCCAGCAGCCAACATCTCAGGGGGACTGAAGCTTTCTTT
TRBJ1-2,TRBD1,TRBV10-1,.,CASSESTGGDGYTF,TGCGCCAGCAGTGAGTCCACAGGGGGCGATGGCTACACCTTC
TRBJ1-1,.,TRBV6-5,.,CASSYSLKTMNTEAFF,TGTGCCAGCAGTTACTCTCTAAAGACCATGAACACTGAAGCTTTCTTT
TRBJ2-7,.,TRBV7-8,.,CASSLLLGRDEQYF,TGTGCCAGCAGCTTATTACTAGGGCGGGACGAGCAGTACTTC
TRBJ2-7,.,TRBV5-1,.,CASSSGPYEQYF,TGCGCCAGCAGCTCCGGGCCCTACGAGCAGTACTTC
TRBJ2-6,.,TRBV6-5,.,CASSSQGSGANVLTF,TGTGCCAGCAGTTCGCAGGGTTCTGGGGCCAACGTCCTGACTTTC
TRBJ2-7,.,TRBV2,.,CASSTTKVASSYEQYF,TGTGCCAGCAGTACTACTAAGGTGGCAAGCTCCTACGAGCAGTACTTC
TRBJ2-3,.,TRBV29-1,.,CSVDLSGVGTDTQYF,TGCAGCGTTGACTTATCCGGGGTTGGCACAGATACGCAGTATTTT
TRBJ2-1,.,TRBV20-1,.,CSATSHEQFF,TGCAGTGCCACCTCCCATGAGCAGTTCTTC
TRBJ1-5,.,TRBV5-4,few,CASSLDSNQPQHF,TGTGCCAGCAGCCTTGATAGCAATCAGCCCCAGCATTTT
TRBJ1-4,.,TRBV6-2/TRBV6-3,.,CASSLREINEKLFF,TGTGCCAGCAGTCTACGGGAGATTAATGAAAAACTGTTTTTT
TRBJ2-5,TRBD2,TRBV6-7,.,CASSYLLGLAGGETQYF,TGTGCCAGCAGTTACCTCCTGGGACTAGCGGGAGGCGAGACCCAGTACTTC
TRBJ2-6,TRBD1,TRBV12-5,.,CASGLGGTGDALYSGANVLTF,TGTGCTAGTGGTTTGGGGGGGACAGGGGATGCCCTTTACTCTGGGGCCAACGTCCTGACTTTC
TRBJ1-2,TRBD1,TRBV5-6,.,CASSFRDRVAGYTF,TGTGCCAGCAGCTTCCGGGACAGGGTTGCCGGCTACACCTTC
TRBJ2-5,TRBD1,TRBV11-2,.,CASSYSGTGVGETQYF,TGTGCCAGCAGCTACTCCGGGACAGGGGTGGGAGAGACCCAGTACTTC
TRBJ2-3,TRBD1,TRBV27,.,CASSLRTGGTDTQYF,TGTGCCAGCAGTTTGCGGACAGGGGGAACAGATACGCAGTATTTT
TRBJ2-1,.,TRBV19,once,CASSTESTLYNEQFF,TGTGCCAGTAGTACGGAGTCCACGCTCTACAATGAGCAGTTCTTC
TRBJ1-1,.,TRBV9,once,CASSVALGTEAFF,TGTGCCAGCAGCGTAGCTTTGGGCACTGAAGCTTTCTTT
TRBJ2-5,.,TRBV30,once,CAWGAAGGWETQYF,TGTGCCTGGGGAGCAGCAGGGGGGTGGGAGACCCAGTACTTC